This TCR beta chain came from a study of CXCR3-negative and CXCR3-positive naive CD8 T cells. Notes on the study in general: Cryopreserved cells partially lost CXCR3 expression, and fresh PBMCs were used in most assays. In CXCR3-positive naive cells, the TRB CDR3s were more hydrophobic than in CXCR3-negative naive cells.

The TRB cDNA libraries were prepared by 5' RACE with UMI labels. With the 5' RACE reads reprocessed, TCRdb shows one record per CDR3 protein and no DNA. The listing contains about 60,000 distinct CDR3 sequences. Germline assignment: CDR1 MNHEY and CDR2 SMNVEV (reference sequence). The CDR3 runs to 14 residues. Worth noting for this clonotype: Its specificity is not known.

Sequences were obtained from naive CXCR3+ CD8+ T cells from blood. The sample's subset: CD45RO-CCR7+CD27+CD95- naive CD8+ T cells expressing CXCR3 (TNR3+). This TCR came from a human donor in good health. Some clones in this sample may be carry-over from other donors' samples. This chain connects TRBV27 to TRBJ1-2; TCRdb names TRBD1, which stays unverified in the absence of DNA. CDR3 amino acids: CASSLGGLGYGYTF.